These 27 T cell receptor beta chains share one sample of origin, sequenced in a study of T cell repertoires in cytomegalovirus infection. TCRdb called the reads again in MiXCR, with one record for every CDR3 protein. Of roughly 240,000 distinct CDR3 sequences detected, about 5.9% appear once; the ten largest clones hold 6.5%. Sequencing was carried out using PBMCs. The receptors shown here come from a human donor in good health (CMV status not recorded). Some clones in this sample may be carry-over from other donors' samples.

This clonotype was seen many times. This chain connects TRBV29-1 to TRBJ2-5, with 7 bases identical to TRBD1. The CDR3 sequence is 14 residues long. Germline lookup yields CDR1 SQVTM and CDR2 ANQGSEA. The trim removed 5 bases at V and 2 bases at J, leaving 8 bases unmatched. DNA of the CDR3: TGCAGCGTTCGCGGACAGGCGGATCAAGAGACCCAGTACTTC. Residues: CSVRGQADQETQYF.

At least ten counts were recorded for this clonotype. The chain recombines TRBV14 with TRBJ1-2, with 8 bases lining up with TRBD1. Germline CDR1 SGHDN, CDR2 FVKESK. With 5 bases clipped from V and 9 bases from J, the junction kept 11 bases outside the gene matches. The CDR3 totals 14 residues. CDR3: CASSARTGQRSYTF. CDR3 nucleotides: TGTGCCAGCAGCGCTCGGACAGGGCAAAGGAGCTACACCTTC.

The table lists this clonotype with many counts. The CDR3 bases are TGCAGTGCTAGAGTCAGGAAAGCGGGGGAGGAGCAGTACTTC. It yields the protein CSARVRKAGEEQYF. V is TRBV20-1 and J is TRBJ2-7; 8 bases fit TRBD2. Trimming removed 1 base from V and 7 bases from J; junction bases left unmatched: 9. The CDR3 extends over 14 amino acids. Germline V gene lookup returns CDR1 DFQATT and CDR2 SNEGSKA (reference sequence).

Many counts were recorded for this clonotype. The genes are TRBV7-8 and TRBJ2-3; no reliable D call. Looked up from germline, CDR1 is SGHVS and CDR2 is FQNEAQ. The CDR3 has 12 amino acids. V dropped 5 bases and J dropped 6 bases, with 9 bases sitting between them. CDR3 in DNA: TGTGCCAGCAGCCGACCCCCCGATACGCAGTATTTT. This sequence encodes CASSRPPDTQYF.

The chain is built from TRBV30 and TRBJ1-5; possible D gene TRBD1, 5 bases. Germline V CDR1 and CDR2: GTSNPN, SVGIG (reference sequence). The germline V and J ends were trimmed by 1 base and 7 bases, with 17 bases remaining between them. The length of the CDR3 is 15 residues. CDR3 residues: CAWSAGTLTRQPQHF. The CDR3 coding sequence is TGTGCCTGGAGTGCCGGGACCCTCACCAGGCAGCCCCAGCATTTT.

The chain links TRBV11-1 to TRBJ1-1; no definite D call. The ends were cut back, 3 bases at V and 0 bases at J, with 11 bases in the middle. CDR3 length: 15 amino acids. Looked up from germline, CDR1 is SGHAT and CDR2 is FQDESV (reference sequence). The CDR3 reads CASSFGRSMNTEAFF. The CDR3 DNA follows: TGTGCCAGCAGCTTCGGAAGGTCCATGAACACTGAAGCTTTCTTT. Combining the CDR3 with reference TRBV11-1 and TRBJ1-1 gives the whole variable domain EAEVAQSPRYKITEKSQAVAFWCDPISGHATLYWYRQILGQGPELLVQFQDESVVDDSQLPKDRFSAERLKGVDSTLKIQPAELGDSAMYLCASSFGRSMNTEAFFGQGTRLTVV.

This clonotype occurred many times. V and J are TRBV14 and TRBJ1-5, with a possible D match to TRBD1 (5 bases). Germline CDR1 and CDR2: SGHDN and FVKESK. Trimming shortened V by 1 base and J by 2 bases, and 9 bases separated the two germline ends. The CDR3 contains 15 residues. This CDR3 is CASSQVQDGNQPQHF. CDR3 nucleotide sequence: TGTGCCAGCAGCCAAGTACAGGACGGCAATCAGCCCCAGCATTTT.

This clonotype was recorded at least ten times. V gene TRBV29-1 combines with J gene TRBJ2-7; 7 bases agree with TRBD1. The CDR3 has 12 residues. V lost 4 bases, J lost 2 bases, and 2 bases stayed unmatched. Germline loops: CDR1 SQVTM, CDR2 ANQGSEA. The CDR3: CSVGQGAYEQYF. DNA of the CDR3: TGCAGCGTTGGACAGGGAGCCTACGAGCAGTACTTC.

This clonotype was observed at least ten times. The chain uses TRBV7-2 and TRBJ1-2; D unresolved. Trimming took 11 bases from V and 2 from J, leaving 9 bases between them. The germline CDR1 and CDR2 sequences are SGHTA and FQGNSA. CDR3 length equals 11 residues. This chain's CDR3 is CAADTNYGYTF. In nucleotides, the CDR3 is TGTGCCGCCGACACCAACTATGGCTACACCTTC.

This clonotype was detected ten times or more. The gene calls are TRBV29-1 and TRBJ2-2; tentatively, D is TRBD2 (6 bases). This CDR3 is built from 14 residues. The germline V gene has CDR1 SQVTM and CDR2 ANQGSEA. Deletions cut 1 base from V and 2 bases from J, with 8 bases between. CDR3: CSVEGEVNTGELFF. The CDR3 DNA is TGCAGCGTTGAAGGGGAGGTTAACACCGGGGAGCTGTTTTTT.

This chain connects TRBV29-1 to TRBJ1-1, with 8 bases identical to TRBD1. From germline, CDR1 is SQVTM and CDR2 ANQGSEA. With 2 bases clipped from V and 9 bases from J, the junction kept 11 bases outside the gene matches. CDR3 length: 14 residues. The chain's CDR3 is CSVESGQETIKAFF. CDR3 DNA: TGCAGCGTTGAATCGGGACAGGAGACCATCAAAGCTTTCTTT.

The CDR3 DNA reads TGCAGCGTGGACTCGGGGATTCCGGGCACTGAAGCTTTCTTT. This codes for CSVDSGIPGTEAFF. The chain uses TRBV29-1 and TRBJ1-1, with D hard to call. V was trimmed by 6 bases and J by 4 bases, leaving 18 bases between them. The length of the CDR3 is 14 residues. Per the germline V gene, CDR1 is SQVTM and CDR2 is ANQGSEA.

The J gene is TRBJ2-1, the V gene TRBV18; D gene unclear. The CDR3 loop spans 13 amino acids. The V end was cut by 5 bases, the J end by 0 bases, with 5 bases between. Germline V CDR1 and CDR2: KGHSH, LQKENI. CDR3 sequence: CASSMSSYNEQFF. The CDR3 DNA reads as TGTGCCAGCTCAATGAGCTCCTACAATGAGCAGTTCTTC. Filled out from reference TRBV18 and TRBJ2-1, the complete variable domain reads NAGVMQNPRHLVRRRGQEARLRCSPMKGHSHVYWYRQLPEEGLKFMVYLQKENIIDESGMPKERFSAEFPKEGPSILRIQQVVRGDSAAYFCASSMSSYNEQFFGPGTRLTVL.

This clonotype was picked up many times. This sequence joins TRBV20-1 and TRBJ1-2; tentatively, D is TRBD1 (5 bases). The germline CDR1 and CDR2 sequences are DFQATT and SNEGSKA (reference sequence). There are 12 residues in the CDR3. V lost 6 bases and J 1 base, leaving 9 bases between the germline ends. CDR3 residues: CSAPQDNYGYTF. CDR3 nucleotide sequence: TGCAGTGCCCCACAGGATAACTATGGCTACACCTTC.

This clonotype was counted ten times or more. This chain connects TRBV7-8 to TRBJ1-1; tentatively, D is TRBD1 (6 bases). V dropped 5 bases and J dropped 2 bases, with 12 bases sitting between them. Germline CDR1 SGHVS, CDR2 FQNEAQ. The CDR3 covers 14 residues. The CDR3 sequence is CASSPTGYNTEAFF. CDR3 bases: TGTGCCAGCAGCCCAACAGGGTACAACACTGAAGCTTTCTTT.

This chain uses TRBV12-3 or TRBV12-4 with TRBJ1-2; D not resolved. This CDR3 has 15 amino acids. Between the trimmed V and J ends, which lost 2 bases and 4 bases, there was a span of 14 bases. The chain's CDR3 is CASSLLERAAYGYTF. As DNA, the CDR3 is TGTGCCAGCAGTTTACTGGAGCGGGCAGCCTATGGCTACACCTTC.

This clonotype was seen many times. In DNA form, the CDR3 reads TGTGCCAGCAGCGAACGTAGCGGGGGGGCCGTTGAGACCCAGTACTTC. Amino acid sequence: CASSERSGGAVETQYF. This chain connects TRBV9 to TRBJ2-5, with TRBD2 matching over 11 bases. The J segment lost 5 bases and the V segment lost 3 bases, leaving 9 bases of the junction unmatched. The germline V gene has CDR1 SGDLS and CDR2 YYNGEE. There are 16 residues in the CDR3.

The V and J genes are TRBV28 and TRBJ1-5, with TRBD1 identical over 7 bases. The CDR3 contains 12 residues. Germline CDR1 MDHEN, CDR2 SYDVKM. The V and J ends lost 11 bases and 0 bases, in that order; junction bases with no gene match: 1. CDR3 in amino acids: CAGQDSNQPQHF. In DNA form, the CDR3 reads TGTGCCGGACAGGATAGCAATCAGCCCCAGCATTTT. Supplemented by reference TRBV28 and TRBJ1-5, the full variable domain reads DVKVTQSSRYLVKRTGEKVFLECVQDMDHENMFWYRQDPGLGLRLIYFSYDVKMKEKGDIPEGYSVSREKKERFSLILESASTNQTSMYLCAGQDSNQPQHFGDGTRLSIL.

This clonotype was picked up many times. The chain uses TRBV18 and TRBJ2-7; TRBD2 is a possible D gene (5 bases). Germline loops: CDR1 KGHSH, CDR2 LQKENI. CDR3 length equals 14 residues. V was shortened by 3 bases and J by 3 bases, with 12 bases between the two germline ends. CDR3 nucleotides: TGTGCCAGCTCACCTTTGGAGGTCGGCTACGAGCAGTACTTC. Translation: CASSPLEVGYEQYF.

This clonotype was seen ten or more times. The V gene is TRBV9, the J gene TRBJ1-1; the D gene is possibly TRBD1 (5 bases). Germline values: CDR1 SGDLS, CDR2 YYNGEE. Trimming took 4 bases from V and 4 from J, leaving 20 bases between them. This CDR3 contains 16 residues. The CDR3 is CASSLSGEGQATEAFF. The CDR3 DNA is TGTGCCAGCAGCCTATCCGGGGAGGGGCAGGCCACTGAAGCTTTCTTT.

This clonotype was detected many times. The chain has TRBV20-1 and TRBJ2-6; possibly TRBD2 for D (6 bases). CDR3 length: 16 residues. V lost 6 bases and J lost 2, with 17 bases in between. In germline, CDR1 is DFQATT, CDR2 SNEGSKA (reference sequence). The CDR3 DNA is TGCAGTGCCCTGCGGGGTCCAGTGGCTGGGGCCAACGTCCTGACTTTC. Its protein product is CSALRGPVAGANVLTF.

There are many counts of this clonotype. This rearrangement joins TRBV20-1 to TRBJ2-1; 9 bases agree with TRBD2. The CDR3 contains 14 residues. The junction had 8 bases not matched to a gene; V was cut back by 5 bases and J by 6 bases. The germline V gene encodes CDR1 DFQATT and CDR2 SNEGSKA (reference sequence). This chain's CDR3 is CSAQRGGGANEQFF. CDR3 DNA sequence: TGCAGTGCTCAGAGGGGCGGGGGGGCCAATGAGCAGTTCTTC.

This clonotype was counted ten times or more. The chain recombines TRBV20-1 with TRBJ1-4; TRBD1 agrees at 7 bases. The V and J ends lost 6 bases and 8 bases, in that order; junction bases with no gene match: 12. Per the germline V gene, CDR1 is DFQATT and CDR2 is SNEGSKA (reference sequence). This CDR3 is built from 14 residues. CDR3 region: CSAPTNRGGEKLFF. CDR3 in DNA: TGCAGTGCGCCGACGAACAGGGGTGGCGAAAAACTGTTTTTT.

This clonotype was seen at least ten times. The gene calls are TRBV19 and TRBJ2-1; 7 bases match TRBD1. V dropped 5 bases and J dropped 5; count of bases not matched to a gene: 9. The CDR3 totals 15 residues. Germline-derived CDR1 and CDR2 are LNHDA and SQIVND (reference sequence). This CDR3 is CASSPRDRSNNEQFF. The CDR3 nucleotides are TGTGCCAGTAGTCCCCGGGACAGAAGCAACAATGAGCAGTTCTTC.

This chain links TRBV15 with TRBJ2-3; 9 bases are a match to TRBD1. V shed 0 bases, J shed 1 base, and the junction held 14 bases outside the gene matches. Looked up from germline, CDR1 is LNHNV and CDR2 is YYDKDF (reference sequence). This CDR3 has 20 residues. CDR3 in DNA: TGTGCCACCAGCAGAGATCGATACAAAGGACAGGGGTCGCGCACAGATACGCAGTATTTT. The encoded protein is CATSRDRYKGQGSRTDTQYF.

This clonotype was counted at least ten times. V and J are TRBV19 and TRBJ2-1; TRBD2 aligns across 8 bases. CDR3 length: 19 amino acids. V was clipped by 3 bases and J by 7 bases; unmatched bases: 20. Per germline, CDR1 LNHDA and CDR2 SQIVND (reference sequence). The CDR3 here is CASSIGGGGTILVRNEQFF. CDR3 bases: TGTGCCAGTAGTATTGGGGGCGGGGGGACCATACTCGTTCGAAATGAGCAGTTCTTC.

This clonotype was seen repeatedly, ten times or more. The rearrangement links TRBV2 to TRBJ1-2; 9 bases line up with TRBD1. J gave up 3 bases and V 4 bases, and 6 bases lay outside the gene matches. Germline loops: CDR1 SNHLY, CDR2 FYNNEI. This CDR3 spans 15 amino acids. The CDR3 protein is CASSGDDRGDYGYTF. As DNA, the CDR3 is TGTGCCAGCAGTGGGGACGACAGGGGGGACTATGGCTACACCTTC.